This TCR beta chain was obtained from a study of the immune and genomic landscape of osteosarcoma. Across the study: Diagnosis ages spanned about 5-85 years, median about 28.

As concerns this clone: Its antigen is not known.

Profiled with immunoSEQ multiplex PCR; TCRdb holds only in-frame clones, not every one. The repertoire has 10,000 to 12,000 clones, about two thirds of them found once; the top ten carry 15% to 20%. The V gene lost 6 bases and the J gene lost 0 bases, with 6 bases spanning the gap. This CDR3 has 12 amino acids. Germline V gene sequence: CDR1 MNHNS, CDR2 SASEGT. Primary, local recurrence and metastasis osteosarcoma tumors were taken after treatment from poor-prognosis patients. Whole-study results and caveats: Clonality was higher in immune-hot C3 than cold C1, yet still low.

Sequencing input: osteosarcoma tumor tissue from the lung. The rearrangement links TRBV6-1 to TRBJ2-7; D is unclear. The clonotype comes from a human donor with osteosarcoma. The CDR3 DNA is TGTGCCAGCAGGGCCAGCTCCTACGAGCAGTACTTC. Translation: CASRASSYEQYF.